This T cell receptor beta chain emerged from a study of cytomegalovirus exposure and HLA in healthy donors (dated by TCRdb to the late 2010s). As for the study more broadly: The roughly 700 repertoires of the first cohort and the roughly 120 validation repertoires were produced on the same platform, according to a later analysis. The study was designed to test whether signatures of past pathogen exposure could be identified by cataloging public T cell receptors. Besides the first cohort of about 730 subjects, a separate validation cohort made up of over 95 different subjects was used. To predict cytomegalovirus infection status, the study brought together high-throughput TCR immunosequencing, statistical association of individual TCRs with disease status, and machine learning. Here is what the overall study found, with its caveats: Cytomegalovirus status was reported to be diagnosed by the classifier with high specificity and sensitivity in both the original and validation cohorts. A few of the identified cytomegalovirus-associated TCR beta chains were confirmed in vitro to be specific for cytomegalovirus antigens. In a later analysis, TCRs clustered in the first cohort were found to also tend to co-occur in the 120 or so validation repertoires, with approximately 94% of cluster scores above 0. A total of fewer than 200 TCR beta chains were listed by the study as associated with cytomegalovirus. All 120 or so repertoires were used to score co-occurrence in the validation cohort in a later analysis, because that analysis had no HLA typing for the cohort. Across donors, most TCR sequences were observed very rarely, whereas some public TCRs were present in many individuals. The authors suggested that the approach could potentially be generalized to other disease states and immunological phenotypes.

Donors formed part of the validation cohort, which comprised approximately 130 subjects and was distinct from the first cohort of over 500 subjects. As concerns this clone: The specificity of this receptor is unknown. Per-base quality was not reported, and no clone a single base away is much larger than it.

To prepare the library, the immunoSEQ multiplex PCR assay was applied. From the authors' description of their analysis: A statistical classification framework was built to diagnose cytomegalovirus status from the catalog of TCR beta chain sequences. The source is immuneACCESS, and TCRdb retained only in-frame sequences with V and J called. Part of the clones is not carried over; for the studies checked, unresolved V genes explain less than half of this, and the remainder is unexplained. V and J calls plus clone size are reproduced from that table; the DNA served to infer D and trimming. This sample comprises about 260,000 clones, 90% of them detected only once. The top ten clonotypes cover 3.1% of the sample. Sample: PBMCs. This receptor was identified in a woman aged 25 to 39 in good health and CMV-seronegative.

The DNA sequence reads TGCAGCGTTGTGGGGCAGGGGGCCTACAATGAGCAGTTCTTC. Translated, it gives CSVVGQGAYNEQFF. Rearrangement joined TRBV29-1 to TRBJ2-1; the central 7 bases match TRBD1. Taken from the germline V gene, the CDR1 and CDR2 loops are SQVTM and ANQGSEA. Trimming accounts for 4 bases at V and 2 bases at J, while the number of junction bases matched to no gene is 5. There are 14 amino acids in the CDR3, from cysteine to phenylalanine inclusive. CDR3 DNA only is kept here, 42 bases in frame from base 1.